Each of the 14 T cell receptor beta chains below was sequenced from the same sample in a study of cytomegalovirus exposure and HLA in healthy donors (dated by TCRdb to the late 2010s). The library was produced with the immunoSEQ multiplex PCR assay. For the multiplex PCR, a mixture combining 60 forward primers for TCR Vbeta segments and 13 reverse primers for TCR Jbeta segments was used. The table was pulled from immuneACCESS by TCRdb, which kept in-frame rearrangements only. Such tables lose some clones; where checked, under half of the loss comes from unresolved V genes, and the rest has no known cause. The sample records 180,000 or so clones, 80% of which are singletons. About 1.9% of the sample is held by the ten biggest clonotypes. The specimen sequenced was PBMCs. The origin of the receptors is a woman in her 30s in good health and CMV-seronegative.

This rearrangement joins TRBV9 to TRBJ2-2, with a weak D call TRBD2 (5 bases). From germline, CDR1 is SGDLS and CDR2 YYNGEE. Trimming cost V 0 bases and J 4 bases, with 10 bases left between them. The CDR3 is made up of 15 amino acids. The CDR3 is CASSVARAGTGELFF. The CDR3 nucleotides read TGTGCCAGCAGCGTAGCGCGGGCGGGCACCGGGGAGCTGTTTTTT. The entire variable domain, with the rest obtained from reference TRBV9 and TRBJ2-2, is as follows: DSGVTQTPKHLITATGQRVTLRCSPRSGDLSVYWYQQSLDQGLQFLIQYYNGEERAKGNILERFSAQQFPDLHSELNLSSLELGDSALYFCASSVARAGTGELFFGEGSRLTVL.

This clone appeared a few times. The chain links TRBV7-7 to TRBJ2-5, with 11 bases fitting TRBD1. J gave up 4 bases and V 1 base, and 11 bases lay outside the gene matches. The CDR3 has 18 amino acids. The germline V gene encodes CDR1 SSHAT and CDR2 FNYEAQ (reference sequence). The CDR3 DNA follows: TGTGCCAGCAGCTTAGGTCAATTGTGGACAGGGGGCGCAGAGACCCAGTACTTC. It codes for CASSLGQLWTGGAETQYF.

V and J are TRBV18 and TRBJ2-5; D might be TRBD1 (5 bases). Germline CDR1 reads KGHSH; CDR2 reads LQKENI. V lost 4 bases, J lost 3 bases, and 12 bases lay in between. This CDR3 has 14 amino acids. The DNA for the CDR3 is TGTGCCAGCTCACTTAGGGGTGAGGAAGAGACCCAGTACTTC. The encoded protein is CASSLRGEEETQYF.

This clone was counted between two and nine times. This rearrangement joins TRBV2 to TRBJ2-2; 11 bases match TRBD2. The J segment lost 4 bases and the V segment lost 6 bases, leaving 4 bases of the junction unmatched. The CDR3 has 15 amino acids. From germline, CDR1 is SNHLY and CDR2 FYNNEI. The CDR3 region has the DNA TGTGCCAGCAGCCAAGGGACTAGCGGCACCGGGGAGCTGTTTTTT. Translating gives CASSQGTSGTGELFF.

This clone was observed a single time. The gene calls are TRBV23-1 and TRBJ2-5, with D tentatively TRBD1 (7 bases). Being an ORF, TRBV23-1 has a function that is uncertain. Trimming took 3 bases from V and 4 from J, leaving 21 bases between them. This CDR3 comprises 17 residues. CDR3 region: CASSHYPGTEEGETQYF. In nucleotides, the CDR3 is TGCGCCAGCAGTCATTACCCCGGGACAGAGGAGGGAGAGACCCAGTACTTC.

This clone was observed a single time. This chain connects TRBV29-1 to TRBJ1-1; 7 bases line up with TRBD1. The trim removed 4 bases at V and 1 base at J, leaving 6 bases unmatched. This CDR3 region has 14 residues. CDR1 SQVTM and CDR2 ANQGSEA come from the germline V gene. This chain's CDR3 is CSVGGTVSNTEAFF. The CDR3, as DNA: TGCAGCGTTGGGGGGACAGTATCGAACACTGAAGCTTTCTTT.

In this sample, this clone turned up once. This rearrangement joins TRBV7-2 to TRBJ1-5; 7 bases map to TRBD1. Germline lookup yields CDR1 SGHTA and CDR2 FQGNSA. The CDR3 is 16 amino acids. V was pared by 2 bases and J by 0 bases, with 4 bases of the junction left unmatched. This CDR3 reads CASSLTGVYSNQPQHF. In DNA, the CDR3 is TGTGCCAGCAGCTTAACAGGGGTTTATAGCAATCAGCCCCAGCATTTT.

The gene calls are TRBV27 and TRBJ1-2; 9 positions match TRBD1. The germline V gene encodes CDR1 MNHEY and CDR2 SMNVEV (reference sequence). The CDR3 is 16 amino acids. Trimming at V came to 6 bases and at J to 3 bases, leaving 11 bases not matched to a gene. The CDR3: CASSRQGGTVDYGYTF. For the CDR3, the DNA is TGTGCCAGCAGCCGACAGGGGGGGACGGTGGACTATGGCTACACCTTC.

The chain uses TRBV2 and TRBJ2-1; maybe TRBD2 (5 bases). CDR3 length: 14 residues. CDR1 is SNHLY and CDR2 is FYNNEI in the germline V gene. Trimming cost V 1 base and J 4 bases, with 8 bases left between them. CDR3 sequence: CASSEGRSYNEQFF. In DNA, the CDR3 is TGTGCCAGCAGTGAAGGGAGGAGTTACAATGAGCAGTTCTTC.

This clone was seen more than once but under ten times. V is TRBV11-2 and J is TRBJ2-7; possible D gene TRBD2, 5 bases. This CDR3 comprises 12 residues. V lost 4 bases and J lost 6, with 10 bases in between. Germline loops: CDR1 SGHAT, CDR2 FQNNGV. The CDR3 DNA reads as TGTGCCAGCAGCTCCTCGGGGAGCGAGCAGTACTTC. It yields the protein CASSSSGSEQYF.

The chain employs TRBV7-9 and TRBJ1-2; unclear D gene. From germline, CDR1 is SEHNR and CDR2 FQNEAQ (reference sequence). The CDR3 is made up of 14 amino acids. The V end was cut by 1 base, the J end by 1 base, with 7 bases between. CDR3 sequence: CASSLDLINYGYTF. CDR3 nucleotide sequence: TGTGCCAGCAGCTTAGACTTGATTAACTATGGCTACACCTTC.

On this clone itself: A read error may account for a junction end that differs from germline. The chain uses TRBV19 and TRBJ1-1, with D possibly matching TRBD1 (5 bases). This CDR3 has 16 residues. The germline gives CDR1 LNHDA, CDR2 SQIVND (reference sequence). This CDR3 is CASSLDGAASRSEAFF. The DNA of the CDR3 is TGTGCCAGTAGTTTAGATGGGGCGGCAAGTCGGTCTGAAGCTTTCTTT.

V usage is TRBV30 and J usage is TRBJ1-1; the D is unclear. Trimming pared 0 bases from V and 1 base from J, leaving 6 bases between. The CDR3 runs 13 residues. Germline V gene lookup returns CDR1 GTSNPN and CDR2 SVGIG (reference sequence). The CDR3 region has the DNA TGTGCCTGGAGTGTAAACAGGAACACTGAAGCTTTCTTT. Translation gives CAWSVNRNTEAFF.

V is TRBV4-2 and J is TRBJ2-5, with 8 bases aligning to TRBD1. V lost 6 bases to trimming and J lost 0 bases; unmatched junction nucleotides: 9. The V gene's germline CDR1 is LGHNA and CDR2 YNFKEQ. The CDR3 is 16 amino acids. The CDR3 DNA sequence: TGTGCCAGCAGTCCTACGGGACAGGTTAACCAAGAGACCCAGTACTTC. Residues: CASSPTGQVNQETQYF.